One and the same sample provided the 8 T cell receptor beta chains below, sequenced in a study of cytomegalovirus exposure and HLA in healthy donors. Profiled with immunoSEQ multiplex PCR; TCRdb holds only in-frame clones, not every one. This sample yields about 160,000 clones, of which 89% are seen a single time; 3.5% to 4.5% belongs to the top ten. Sequencing was carried out using PBMCs. The receptor set was obtained from a young man in good health and CMV-seropositive.

This chain connects TRBV7-2 to TRBJ1-1; the D is unclear. V was trimmed by 0 bases and J by 8 bases, leaving 10 bases between them. CDR1 is SGHTA and CDR2 is FQGNSA in the germline V gene. There are 13 residues in the CDR3. Here the CDR3 reads CASSLAGVYEAFF. The CDR3 region has the DNA TGTGCCAGCAGCTTAGCCGGGGTTTACGAAGCTTTCTTT. The variable domain in full, completed from reference TRBV7-2 and TRBJ1-1, reads GAGVSQSPSNKVTEKGKDVELRCDPISGHTALYWYRQSLGQGLEFLIYFQGNSAPDKSGLPSDRFSAERTGGSVSTLTIQRTQQEDSAVYLCASSLAGVYEAFFGQGTRLTVV.

The rearrangement uses TRBV4-1 and TRBJ2-5; D is perhaps TRBD1 (5 bases). The CDR3 covers 16 residues. The germline gives CDR1 MGHRA, CDR2 YSYEKL. The V and J ends lost 3 bases and 2 bases respectively, with 16 bases between them. In DNA form, the CDR3 reads TGCGCCAGCAGCCATGGAAACCAGGGATTTCAAGAGACCCAGTACTTC. This sequence encodes CASSHGNQGFQETQYF.

The V and J genes are TRBV27 and TRBJ2-6, with 7 positions matching TRBD1. V lost 3 bases and J lost 0; bases outside the gene matches: 8. Per the germline V gene, CDR1 is MNHEY and CDR2 is SMNVEV (reference sequence). The CDR3 spans 18 residues. CDR3 amino acids: CASSLSGTASSGANVLTF. As DNA, the CDR3 is TGTGCCAGCAGTTTGTCCGGGACAGCTTCCTCTGGGGCCAACGTCCTGACTTTC.

V and J are TRBV25-1 and TRBJ1-2, with D perhaps TRBD1 (5 bases). The germline V gene has CDR1 MGHDK and CDR2 SYGVNS. The CDR3 length is 14 residues. The V end lost 6 bases, the J end lost 4 bases, and 15 bases lay between the germline ends. This CDR3 is CASRSPRAGYGYTF. DNA for the CDR3: TGTGCCAGCAGGAGCCCCAGGGCAGGCTATGGCTACACCTTC.

The CDR3 region has the DNA TGTGCTAGTGGTGGGGGACTAGCGGGCCATACGCAGTATTTT. Its protein is CASGGGLAGHTQYF. J is TRBJ2-3 and V is TRBV12-5; TRBD2 aligns across 12 bases. Trimming at V came to 5 bases and at J to 7 bases, leaving 4 bases not matched to a gene. The germline V gene encodes CDR1 LGHNT and CDR2 FRNRAP. The CDR3 contains 14 residues.

The V and J genes are TRBV30 and TRBJ1-4; TRBD1 agrees at 9 bases. Germline V lookup: CDR1 GTSNPN, CDR2 SVGIG (reference sequence). The CDR3 totals 12 residues. V trimming: 5 bases; J trimming: 8 bases; junction bases outside the gene matches: 3. The CDR3 coding sequence is TGTGCCTGGTCCGGACAGGGGGAAAAACTGTTTTTT. Translating it yields CAWSGQGEKLFF.

This chain joins TRBV19 and TRBJ2-3; TRBD2 aligns across 10 bases. J was trimmed by 2 bases and V by 6 bases; bases with no gene match: 14. The CDR3 length is 18 residues. Germline CDR1 LNHDA, CDR2 SQIVND (reference sequence). CDR3 in DNA: TGTGCCAGTAGCCCACCCCTCGGAACTAGCGGGAACACAGATACGCAGTATTTT. It specifies CASSPPLGTSGNTDTQYF.

The V and J genes are TRBV2 and TRBJ2-7; D uncertain. The V gene's germline CDR1 is SNHLY and CDR2 FYNNEI. The CDR3 runs to 11 residues. The ends were cut back, 5 bases at V and 7 bases at J, with 9 bases in the middle. In DNA form, the CDR3 reads TGTGCCAGCAGTCCATTGAGAGAGCAGTACTTC. Its translation is CASSPLREQYF.